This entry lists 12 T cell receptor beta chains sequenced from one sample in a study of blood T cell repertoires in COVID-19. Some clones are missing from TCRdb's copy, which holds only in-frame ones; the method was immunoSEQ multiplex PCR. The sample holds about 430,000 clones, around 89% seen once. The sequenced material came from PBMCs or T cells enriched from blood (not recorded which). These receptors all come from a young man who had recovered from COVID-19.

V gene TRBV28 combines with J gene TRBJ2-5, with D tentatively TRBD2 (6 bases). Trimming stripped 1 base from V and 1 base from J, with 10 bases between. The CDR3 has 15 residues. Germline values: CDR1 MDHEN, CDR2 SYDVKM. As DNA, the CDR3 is TGTGCCAGCAGTTTATACGGGACTCGCCAAGAGACCCAGTACTTC. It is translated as CASSLYGTRQETQYF.

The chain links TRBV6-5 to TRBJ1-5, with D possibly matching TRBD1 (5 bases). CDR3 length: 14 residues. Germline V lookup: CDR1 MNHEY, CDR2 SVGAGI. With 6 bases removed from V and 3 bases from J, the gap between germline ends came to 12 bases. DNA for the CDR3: TGTGCCAGCAGGCCGGGGACTGCCAATCAGCCCCAGCATTTT. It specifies CASRPGTANQPQHF.

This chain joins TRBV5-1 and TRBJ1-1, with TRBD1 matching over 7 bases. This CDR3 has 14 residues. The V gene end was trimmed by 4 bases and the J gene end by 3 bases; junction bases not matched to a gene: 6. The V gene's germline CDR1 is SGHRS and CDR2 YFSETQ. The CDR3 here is CASSPAGTDTEAFF. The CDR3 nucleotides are TGCGCCAGCAGCCCGGCCGGGACAGACACTGAAGCTTTCTTT.

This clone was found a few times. The CDR3 here is CASSQSTTGNYGYTF. The CDR3 DNA reads TGTGCCAGCAGCCAATCCACTACAGGGAACTATGGCTACACCTTC. This sequence joins TRBV4-2 and TRBJ1-2; D might be TRBD1 (6 bases). Per the germline V gene, CDR1 is LGHNA and CDR2 is YNFKEQ. Trimming left V 2 bases short and J 2 bases short, with 12 bases between. This CDR3 has 15 residues.

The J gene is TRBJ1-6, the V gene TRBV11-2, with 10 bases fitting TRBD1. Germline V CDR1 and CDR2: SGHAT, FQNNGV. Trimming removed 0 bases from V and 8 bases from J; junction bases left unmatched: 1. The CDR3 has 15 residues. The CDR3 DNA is TGTGCCAGCAGCTTAGAGGGACAGGGGTATTCACCCCTCCACTTT. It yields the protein CASSLEGQGYSPLHF.

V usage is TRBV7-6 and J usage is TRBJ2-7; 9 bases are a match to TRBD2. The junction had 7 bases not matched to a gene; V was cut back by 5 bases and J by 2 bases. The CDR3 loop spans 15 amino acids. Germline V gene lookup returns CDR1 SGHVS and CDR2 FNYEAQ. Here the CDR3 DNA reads TGTGCCAGCAGCCGAGGCGGGGGGGAAACCTACGAGCAGTACTTC. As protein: CASSRGGGETYEQYF. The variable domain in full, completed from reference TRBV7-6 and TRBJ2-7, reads GAGVSQSPRYKVTKRGQDVALRCDPISGHVSLYWYRQALGQGPEFLTYFNYEAQQDKSGLPNDRFSAERPEGSISTLTIQRTEQRDSAMYRCASSRGGGETYEQYFGPGTRLTVT.

The CDR3 loop reads CASSRNREGDGYTF. Here the CDR3 DNA reads TGTGCCAGCTCACGAAACCGCGAAGGAGATGGCTACACCTTC. The chain is built from TRBV18 and TRBJ1-2, with unresolved D. The V gene lost 4 bases and the J gene lost 6 bases, with 15 bases spanning the gap. The CDR3 sequence is 14 residues long. CDR1 and CDR2 from the germline V gene are KGHSH and LQKENI.

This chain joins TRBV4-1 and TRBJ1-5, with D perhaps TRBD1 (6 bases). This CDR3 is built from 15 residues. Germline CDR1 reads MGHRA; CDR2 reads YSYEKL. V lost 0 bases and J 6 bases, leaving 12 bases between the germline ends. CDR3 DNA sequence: TGCGCCAGCAGCCAAGACGGGGGGGCTGCTCAGCCCCAGCATTTT. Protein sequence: CASSQDGGAAQPQHF.

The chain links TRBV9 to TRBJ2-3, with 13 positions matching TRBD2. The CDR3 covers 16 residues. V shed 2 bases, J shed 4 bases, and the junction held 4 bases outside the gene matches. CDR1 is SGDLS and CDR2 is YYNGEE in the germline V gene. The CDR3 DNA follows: TGTGCCAGCAGCGTCGGGACTAGCGGGAAGTCAGATACGCAGTATTTT. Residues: CASSVGTSGKSDTQYF. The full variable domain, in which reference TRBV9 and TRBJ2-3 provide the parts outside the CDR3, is DSGVTQTPKHLITATGQRVTLRCSPRSGDLSVYWYQQSLDQGLQFLIQYYNGEERAKGNILERFSAQQFPDLHSELNLSSLELGDSALYFCASSVGTSGKSDTQYFGPGTRLTVL.

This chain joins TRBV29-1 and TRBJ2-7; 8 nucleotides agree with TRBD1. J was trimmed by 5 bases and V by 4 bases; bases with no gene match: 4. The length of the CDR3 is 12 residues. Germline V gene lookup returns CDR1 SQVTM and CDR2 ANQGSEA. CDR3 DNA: TGCAGCGTTGCAGGGGGCTGGGACGAGCAGTACTTC. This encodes CSVAGGWDEQYF.

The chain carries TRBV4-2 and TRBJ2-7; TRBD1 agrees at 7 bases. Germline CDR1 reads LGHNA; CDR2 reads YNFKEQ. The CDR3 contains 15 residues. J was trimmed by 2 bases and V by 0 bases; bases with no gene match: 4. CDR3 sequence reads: CASSQDSGQPYEQYF. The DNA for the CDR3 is TGTGCCAGCAGCCAAGATTCGGGACAGCCCTACGAGCAGTACTTC.

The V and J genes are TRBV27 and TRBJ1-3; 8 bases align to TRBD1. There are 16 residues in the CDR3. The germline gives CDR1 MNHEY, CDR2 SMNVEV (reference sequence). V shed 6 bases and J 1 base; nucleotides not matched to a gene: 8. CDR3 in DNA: TGTGCCAGCAGACGGACAGGGAGTTTTTCTGGAAACACCATATATTTT. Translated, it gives CASRRTGSFSGNTIYF.